Given below is one TCR beta chain in context. V gave up 1 base and J gave up 3 bases, with 2 bases separating them. Germline assignment: CDR1 SGHTA and CDR2 FQGNSA. The CDR3 covers 12 residues. The record originates from a study of early stage breast cancer tumors. Method: immunoSEQ multiplex PCR; TCRdb's copy keeps in-frame clones and lacks some. This sample has some 70,000 clones, with roughly three quarters found just once. The source material was blood. The sequence was collected from a person aged 55 to 69 with breast cancer. The chain is built from TRBV7-2 and TRBJ2-3, with D hard to call. CDR3 nucleotides: TGTGCCAGCAGCTTAGGGACAGATACGCAGTATTTT. Translated: CASSLGTDTQYF.